This TCR beta chain was identified in a study of neoadjuvant anti-PD-1 for oral cavity cancer. Overall study findings and caveats: With a few patients per group, TCR findings need larger cohorts. Post-nivolumab, blood T cell clonality was significantly elevated in non-responders.

These newly diagnosed stage II-IVA oral cavity squamous cell carcinoma patients had no prior systemic or radiation treatment. With 6 bases removed from V and 4 bases from J, the gap between germline ends came to 20 bases. The germline CDR1 and CDR2 sequences are LNHDA and SQIVND (reference sequence). CDR3 length: 16 amino acids. TCRdb's copy holds only in-frame clones and misses some; the assay was immunoSEQ multiplex PCR. The data show around 17,000 clones, about 61% seen once. With regard to this clone: Its target is unknown.

V is TRBV19 and J is TRBJ2-3; D may be TRBD2 (6 bases). The receptor was isolated from a person aged 40 to 85 with oral cavity squamous cell carcinoma. Sample: PBMCs, taken before nivolumab (anti-PD-1) treatment. CDR3 nucleotides: TGTGCCAGTAGCTTCTTGGCGGGAAGACAGTCAGATACGCAGTATTTT. This translates into CASSFLAGRQSDTQYF.